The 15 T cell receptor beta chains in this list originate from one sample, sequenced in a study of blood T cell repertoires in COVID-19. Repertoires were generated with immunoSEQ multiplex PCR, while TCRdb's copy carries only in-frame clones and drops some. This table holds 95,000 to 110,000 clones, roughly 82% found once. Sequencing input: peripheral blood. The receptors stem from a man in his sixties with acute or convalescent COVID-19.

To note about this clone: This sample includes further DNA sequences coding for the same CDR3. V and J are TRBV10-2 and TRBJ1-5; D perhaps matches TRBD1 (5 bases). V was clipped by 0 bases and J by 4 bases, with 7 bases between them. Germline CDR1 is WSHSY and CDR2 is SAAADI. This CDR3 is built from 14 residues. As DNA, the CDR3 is TGCGCCAGCAGTGAGTCAGGGGTTAATCAGCCCCAGCATTTT. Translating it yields CASSESGVNQPQHF.

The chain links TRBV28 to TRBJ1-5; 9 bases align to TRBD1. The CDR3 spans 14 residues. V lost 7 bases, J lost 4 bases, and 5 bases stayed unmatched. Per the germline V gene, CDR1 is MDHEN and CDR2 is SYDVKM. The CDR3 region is CASTSGQGNQPQHF. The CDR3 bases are TGTGCCAGCACCTCCGGACAGGGGAATCAGCCCCAGCATTTT. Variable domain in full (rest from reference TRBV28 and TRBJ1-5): DVKVTQSSRYLVKRTGEKVFLECVQDMDHENMFWYRQDPGLGLRLIYFSYDVKMKEKGDIPEGYSVSREKKERFSLILESASTNQTSMYLCASTSGQGNQPQHFGDGTRLSIL.

Here the CDR3 reads CASSSSGTSGTLSGVGELFF. The CDR3 region has the DNA TGCGCCAGCAGCTCAAGCGGGACTAGCGGGACCCTGAGTGGGGTCGGGGAGCTGTTTTTT. The rearrangement joins TRBV5-1 to TRBJ2-2; 13 bases fit TRBD2. The germline gives CDR1 SGHRS, CDR2 YFSETQ. After removal of 3 bases from V and 7 bases from J, the junction contained 18 bases not matched to a gene. CDR3 length: 20 residues.

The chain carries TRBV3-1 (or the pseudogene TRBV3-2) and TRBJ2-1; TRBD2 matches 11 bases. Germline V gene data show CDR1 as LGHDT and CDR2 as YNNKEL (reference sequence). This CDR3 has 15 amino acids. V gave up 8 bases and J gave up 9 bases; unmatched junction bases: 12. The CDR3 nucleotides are TGTGCCAGCGCCGGAAGACTAGCGGGACAGGTTGAGCAGTTCTTC. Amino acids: CASAGRLAGQVEQFF.

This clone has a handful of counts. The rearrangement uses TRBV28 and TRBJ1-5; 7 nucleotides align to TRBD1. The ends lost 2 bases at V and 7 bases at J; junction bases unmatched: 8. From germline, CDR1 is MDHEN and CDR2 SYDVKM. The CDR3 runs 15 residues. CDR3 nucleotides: TGTGCCAGCAGTTTAGTCTTAGGGGGCTTACAGCCCCAGCATTTT. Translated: CASSLVLGGLQPQHF.

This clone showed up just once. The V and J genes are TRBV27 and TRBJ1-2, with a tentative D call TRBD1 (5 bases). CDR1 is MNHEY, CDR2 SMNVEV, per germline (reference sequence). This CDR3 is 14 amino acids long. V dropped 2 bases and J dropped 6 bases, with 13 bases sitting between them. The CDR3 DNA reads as TGTGCCAGCAGTTTAAAGGGGCGATCGGATGGCTACACCTTC. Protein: CASSLKGRSDGYTF.

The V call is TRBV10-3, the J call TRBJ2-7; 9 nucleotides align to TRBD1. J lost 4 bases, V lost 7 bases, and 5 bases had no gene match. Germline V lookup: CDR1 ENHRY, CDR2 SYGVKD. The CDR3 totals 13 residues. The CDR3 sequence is CAIMGQGQYEQYF. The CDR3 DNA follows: TGTGCCATCATGGGACAGGGACAATACGAGCAGTACTTC.

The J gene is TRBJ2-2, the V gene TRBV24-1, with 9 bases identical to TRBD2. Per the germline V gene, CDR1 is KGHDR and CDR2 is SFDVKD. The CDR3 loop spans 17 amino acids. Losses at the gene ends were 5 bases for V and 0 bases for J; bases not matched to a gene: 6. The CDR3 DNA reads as TGTGCCACCAGTGGGCTAGCGGGATCCACGAACACCGGGGAGCTGTTTTTT. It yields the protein CATSGLAGSTNTGELFF.

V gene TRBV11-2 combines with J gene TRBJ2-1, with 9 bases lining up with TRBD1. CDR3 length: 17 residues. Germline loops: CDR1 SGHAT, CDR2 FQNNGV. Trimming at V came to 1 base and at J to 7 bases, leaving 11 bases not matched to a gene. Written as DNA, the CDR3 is TGTGCCAGCAGCTTAGGAAACGGGGACAGGGTAAGGAATGAGCAGTTCTTC. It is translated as CASSLGNGDRVRNEQFF.

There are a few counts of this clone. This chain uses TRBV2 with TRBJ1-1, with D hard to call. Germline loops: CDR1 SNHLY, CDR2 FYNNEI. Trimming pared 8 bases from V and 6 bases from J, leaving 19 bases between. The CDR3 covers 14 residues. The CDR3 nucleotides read TGTGCCAGCGTCCAGACCACCTCGGGAGCTGAAGCTTTCTTT. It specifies CASVQTTSGAEAFF.

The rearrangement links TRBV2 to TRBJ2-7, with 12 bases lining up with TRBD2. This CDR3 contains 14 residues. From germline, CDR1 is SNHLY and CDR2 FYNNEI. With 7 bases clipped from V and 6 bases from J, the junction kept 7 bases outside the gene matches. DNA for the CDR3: TGTGCCAGCACGCTAGCGGGAGGGCCTCTCGAGCAGTACTTC. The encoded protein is CASTLAGGPLEQYF.

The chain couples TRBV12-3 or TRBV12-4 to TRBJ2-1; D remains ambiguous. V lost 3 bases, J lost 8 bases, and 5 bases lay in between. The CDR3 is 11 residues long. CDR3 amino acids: CASSFSYEQFF. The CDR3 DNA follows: TGTGCCAGCAGTTTTTCCTATGAGCAGTTCTTC.

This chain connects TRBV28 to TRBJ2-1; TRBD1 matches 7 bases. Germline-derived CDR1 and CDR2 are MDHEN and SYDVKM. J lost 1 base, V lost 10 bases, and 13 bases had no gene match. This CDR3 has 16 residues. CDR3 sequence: CAKTGDSVGSYNEQFF. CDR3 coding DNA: TGTGCCAAAACAGGGGATAGCGTCGGATCCTACAATGAGCAGTTCTTC.

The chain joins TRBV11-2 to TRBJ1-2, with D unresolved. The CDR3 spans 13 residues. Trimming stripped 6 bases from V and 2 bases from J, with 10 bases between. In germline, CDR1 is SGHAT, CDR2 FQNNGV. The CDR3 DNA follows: TGTGCCAGCAGTCCTGGAGAAAACTATGGCTACACCTTC. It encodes CASSPGENYGYTF.

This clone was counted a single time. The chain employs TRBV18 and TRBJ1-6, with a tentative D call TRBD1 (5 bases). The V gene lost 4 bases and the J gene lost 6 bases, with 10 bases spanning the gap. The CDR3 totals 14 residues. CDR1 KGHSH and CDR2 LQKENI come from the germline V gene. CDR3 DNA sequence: TGTGCCAGCTCACAGGGACTGAGTAATTCACCCCTCCACTTT. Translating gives CASSQGLSNSPLHF.